These 22 T cell receptor beta chains were all obtained from the same sample, sequenced in a study of T-cell memory formation after mild COVID-19 (dated by TCRdb to the early 2020s). The receptor library was made with 5' RACE. Sequencing was performed on an Illumina NovaSeq 6000. TCRdb trimmed the raw reads at Q25, called clones with MiXCR and kept productive beta chains. Records with the same CDR3 protein are collapsed into one entry carrying the most frequent genes and DNA. The sample table records about 320,000 distinct CDR3 sequences; around an eighth of these occur just once. Roughly 23% of the sample is held by the ten biggest clonotypes. The sample consisted of PBMCs or a T cell subset sorted from them (not recorded which). The receptors here all came from a man aged 18 to 30 who had mild COVID-19 (a few samples of this study predate the infection). The sample titles of this study are shuffled in the database, so cell type and time point are left out; the donor was told from shared clones.

There are many counts of this clonotype. The genes are TRBV25-1 and TRBJ1-5; unclear D gene. The V and J ends lost 4 bases and 3 bases respectively, with 7 bases between them. The CDR3 is 13 residues long. Germline assignment: CDR1 MGHDK and CDR2 SYGVNS. CDR3 DNA: TGTGCCAGCAGTGCGGCAGCCAATCAGCCCCAGCATTTT. Protein: CASSAAANQPQHF.

This clonotype was picked up many times. This sequence joins TRBV27 and TRBJ2-3; D gene uncertain. This CDR3 region has 12 residues. V was trimmed by 6 bases and J by 0 bases, leaving 4 bases between them. Germline CDR1 is MNHEY and CDR2 is SMNVEV (reference sequence). The CDR3 sequence: CASRTSTDTQYF. For the CDR3, the DNA is TGTGCCAGCAGGACTAGCACAGATACGCAGTATTTT.

The CDR3 bases are TGTGCCAGCAGCCTCGTCACAGGGGTGGCCGACGAGCAGTACTTC. It codes for CASSLVTGVADEQYF. The V gene is TRBV6-2 or TRBV6-3, the J gene TRBJ2-7; TRBD1 matches 7 bases. Trimming removed 6 bases from V and 5 bases from J; junction bases left unmatched: 13. Germline V gene data show CDR1 as MNHEY and CDR2 as SVGEGT. CDR3 length: 15 amino acids.

This clonotype was counted a few times. CDR3 residues: CASVGVNTEAFF. CDR3 DNA sequence: TGTGCCAGCGTAGGAGTAAACACTGAAGCTTTCTTT. The chain couples TRBV6-5 to TRBJ1-1; D is unclear. Germline lookup yields CDR1 MNHEY and CDR2 SVGAGI. CDR3 length: 12 amino acids. Between the trimmed V and J ends, which lost 8 bases and 2 bases, there was a span of 9 bases.

The rearrangement links TRBV12-3 or TRBV12-4 to TRBJ1-1, with D uncertain. V was clipped by 5 bases and J by 0 bases, with 7 bases between them. There are 13 residues in the CDR3. In DNA, the CDR3 is TGTGCCAGCAGTCGAGCAATGAACACTGAAGCTTTCTTT. Its protein product is CASSRAMNTEAFF.

This rearrangement joins TRBV7-6 to TRBJ2-7, with D maybe TRBD2 (7 bases). Germline-derived CDR1 and CDR2 are SGHVS and FNYEAQ. The V end was cut by 1 base, the J end by 3 bases, with 13 bases between. This CDR3 is 15 amino acids long. CDR3 region: CASSLGAGALYEQYF. In nucleotides, the CDR3 is TGTGCCAGCAGCTTAGGTGCGGGGGCCCTCTACGAGCAGTACTTC.

The chain uses TRBV9 and TRBJ1-1; D call uncertain. This CDR3 is built from 14 residues. CDR1 and CDR2 (germline): SGDLS, YYNGEE. V lost 1 base, J lost 4 bases, and 11 bases lay in between. The DNA for the CDR3 is TGTGCCAGCAGCGTATGGGGTAGTGGCACTGAAGCTTTCTTT. Translated, it gives CASSVWGSGTEAFF. The full variable domain, its missing parts supplied by reference TRBV9 and TRBJ1-1, is DSGVTQTPKHLITATGQRVTLRCSPRSGDLSVYWYQQSLDQGLQFLIQYYNGEERAKGNILERFSAQQFPDLHSELNLSSLELGDSALYFCASSVWGSGTEAFFGQGTRLTVV.

The chain employs TRBV29-1 and TRBJ2-5, with 8 bases that match TRBD2. Germline V gene data show CDR1 as SQVTM and CDR2 as ANQGSEA. Losses at the gene ends were 8 bases for V and 1 base for J; bases not matched to a gene: 9. The CDR3 contains 14 residues. The CDR3, as DNA: TGCAGCTCCGATCCCGCGGGGGGCCAAGAGACCCAGTACTTC. This translates into CSSDPAGGQETQYF.

This clonotype has only a few counts. This rearrangement joins TRBV4-2 to TRBJ2-7, with TRBD2 matching 8 bases. This CDR3 has 16 residues. Trimming at V came to 0 bases and at J to 1 base, leaving 5 bases not matched to a gene. Germline CDR1 LGHNA, CDR2 YNFKEQ. CDR3 DNA sequence: TGTGCCAGCAGCCAAGATCTCGGGGGGGGGTCCTACGAGCAGTACTTC. It codes for CASSQDLGGGSYEQYF.

V gene TRBV6-1 combines with J gene TRBJ1-2, with D hard to call. The ends were cut back, 4 bases at V and 1 base at J, with 7 bases in the middle. The CDR3 length is 13 residues. Germline V gene lookup returns CDR1 MNHNS and CDR2 SASEGT. CDR3 nucleotides: TGTGCCAGCAGTGTGGCGGATAACTATGGCTACACCTTC. Protein product: CASSVADNYGYTF.

This clonotype was observed a few times. The chain is built from TRBV4-1 and TRBJ2-5, with D tentatively TRBD1 (6 bases). Germline V gene data show CDR1 as MGHRA and CDR2 as YSYEKL. There are 13 residues in the CDR3. V was cut by 8 bases and J by 5 bases, with 15 bases left in between. This chain's CDR3 is CASARTVGETQYF. The CDR3 DNA sequence: TGCGCCAGCGCCCGGACAGTTGGGGAGACCCAGTACTTC.

The table lists this clonotype with a few counts. The chain couples TRBV7-9 to TRBJ2-5; a weak D match, TRBD1 (5 bases). The germline V and J ends were trimmed by 5 bases and 2 bases, with 9 bases remaining between them. The length of the CDR3 is 13 residues. Germline V lookup: CDR1 SEHNR, CDR2 FQNEAQ (reference sequence). The chain's CDR3 is CASSVTEQETQYF. The CDR3, as DNA: TGTGCCAGCAGCGTGACAGAGCAAGAGACCCAGTACTTC.

This clonotype was recorded a few times. V usage is TRBV7-9 and J usage is TRBJ2-2, with a weak D call TRBD1 (7 bases). Germline values: CDR1 SEHNR, CDR2 FQNEAQ (reference sequence). This CDR3 is built from 16 residues. The V end was cut by 3 bases, the J end by 6 bases, with 17 bases between. The CDR3, as DNA: TGTGCCAGCAGCTTGACGGGCCAGGGGGAGGCCGGGGAGCTGTTTTTT. Encoded protein: CASSLTGQGEAGELFF.

This clonotype was recorded a few times. The rearrangement joins TRBV7-9 to TRBJ2-5, with D perhaps TRBD1 (6 bases). Trimming pared 5 bases from V and 0 bases from J, leaving 10 bases between. Germline CDR1 is SEHNR and CDR2 is FQNEAQ (reference sequence). The CDR3 contains 14 residues. This chain's CDR3 is CASSLGQYQETQYF. The CDR3 coding sequence is TGTGCCAGCAGCCTAGGACAGTACCAAGAGACCCAGTACTTC.

V and J are TRBV7-2 and TRBJ2-3; D call uncertain. CDR1 SGHTA and CDR2 FQGNSA come from the germline V gene. The CDR3 is made up of 16 amino acids. Trimming shortened V by 2 bases and J by 2 bases, and 14 bases separated the two germline ends. The CDR3 protein is CASSLMGPLFTDTQYF. The CDR3 DNA sequence: TGTGCCAGCAGCTTAATGGGTCCTCTGTTCACAGATACGCAGTATTTT.

This clonotype has at least ten counts. The chain combines TRBV12-3 or TRBV12-4 with TRBJ2-4; 8 positions match TRBD1. V shed 3 bases, J shed 0 bases, and the junction held 4 bases outside the gene matches. The CDR3 sequence is 16 residues long. As DNA, the CDR3 is TGTGCCAGCAGTTTTCGACAGGGGAGAGCCAAAAACATTCAGTACTTC. Protein sequence: CASSFRQGRAKNIQYF.

V gene TRBV18 combines with J gene TRBJ2-7; 7 nucleotides match TRBD2. Germline V CDR1 and CDR2: KGHSH, LQKENI. The V and J ends lost 2 bases and 0 bases, in that order; junction bases with no gene match: 4. There are 15 residues in the CDR3. The CDR3 region is CASSPARDYSYEQYF. The CDR3 region has the DNA TGTGCCAGCTCACCAGCCCGGGACTACTCCTACGAGCAGTACTTC. Combining the CDR3 with reference TRBV18 and TRBJ2-7 gives the whole variable domain NAGVMQNPRHLVRRRGQEARLRCSPMKGHSHVYWYRQLPEEGLKFMVYLQKENIIDESGMPKERFSAEFPKEGPSILRIQQVVRGDSAAYFCASSPARDYSYEQYFGPGTRLTVT.

The sample holds a few counts of this clonotype. The chain recombines TRBV5-1 with TRBJ2-1, with D possibly being TRBD2 (8 bases). The CDR3 consists of 16 residues. Germline V gene data show CDR1 as SGHRS and CDR2 as YFSETQ. Deletions cut 4 bases from V and 7 bases from J, with 21 bases between. The CDR3 DNA sequence: TGCGCCAGCAGCCTGACAGGGCGGGGGGAATATAATGAGCAGTTCTTC. This gives the protein CASSLTGRGEYNEQFF.

The gene calls are TRBV12-3 or TRBV12-4 and TRBJ2-3; possibly TRBD2 for D (5 bases). Trimming took 6 bases from V and 1 from J, leaving 14 bases between them. This CDR3 comprises 15 residues. This CDR3 is CASRVRGSGTDTQYF. The CDR3 DNA reads TGTGCCAGCAGGGTCCGGGGTAGTGGCACAGATACGCAGTATTTT.

The sample holds many counts of this clonotype. The chain has TRBV5-4 and TRBJ2-1, with 11 bases that match TRBD2. The CDR3 contains 16 residues. V shed 4 bases, J shed 8 bases, and the junction held 11 bases outside the gene matches. Germline-derived CDR1 and CDR2 are SGHNT and YYREEE (reference sequence). The CDR3 region has the DNA TGTGCCAGCAGCCCTATATTAGCGGGGGGGCAGGATGAGCAGTTCTTC. This codes for CASSPILAGGQDEQFF.

The chain couples TRBV15 to TRBJ1-1; TRBD1 aligns across 7 bases. This CDR3 has 16 amino acids. Germline V gene data show CDR1 as LNHNV and CDR2 as YYDKDF (reference sequence). Trimming at V came to 0 bases and at J to 5 bases, leaving 9 bases not matched to a gene. The CDR3 spells CATSRDLGRGRTEAFF. The CDR3 nucleotides read TGTGCCACCAGCAGAGATCTGGGCAGGGGGAGGACTGAAGCTTTCTTT.

This clonotype was seen a handful of times. The genes are TRBV4-3 and TRBJ2-2; D is possibly TRBD1 or TRBD2 (5 bases each). The V end was cut by 2 bases, the J end by 7 bases, with 11 bases between. The CDR3 is 14 residues long. In germline, CDR1 is LGHNA, CDR2 YSLEER. CDR3: CASSQFGAGGELFF. The CDR3 region has the DNA TGCGCCAGCAGCCAATTCGGGGCTGGCGGGGAGCTGTTTTTT.